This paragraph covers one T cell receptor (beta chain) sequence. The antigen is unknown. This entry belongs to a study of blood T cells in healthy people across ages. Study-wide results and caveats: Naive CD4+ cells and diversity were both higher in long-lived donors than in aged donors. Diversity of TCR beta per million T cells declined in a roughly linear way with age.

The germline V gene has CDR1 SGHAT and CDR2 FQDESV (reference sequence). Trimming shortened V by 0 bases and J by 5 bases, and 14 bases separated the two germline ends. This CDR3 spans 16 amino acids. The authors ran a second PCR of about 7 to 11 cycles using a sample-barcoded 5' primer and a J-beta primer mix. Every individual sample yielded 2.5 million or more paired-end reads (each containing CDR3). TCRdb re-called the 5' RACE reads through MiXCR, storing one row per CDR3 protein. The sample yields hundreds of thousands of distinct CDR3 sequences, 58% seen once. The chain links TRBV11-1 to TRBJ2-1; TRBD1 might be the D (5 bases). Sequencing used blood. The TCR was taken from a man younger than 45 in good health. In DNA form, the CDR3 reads TGTGCCAGCAGCTTAGCGGGGCCCAGAACACACAATGAGCAGTTCTTC. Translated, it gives CASSLAGPRTHNEQFF.